Listed here are 22 T cell receptor beta chains from one sample, sequenced in a study of T cells after yellow fever vaccination. One entry per CDR3 protein, called by TCRdb with MiXCR from the 5' RACE reads. The table shows 450,000 to 550,000 distinct CDR3 sequences, with just over 20% occurring only once. The sequencing here drew on PBMCs, taken less than 25 days after the first yellow fever vaccination. Receptor source: a young man who received the YFV17D yellow fever vaccine.

The chain recombines TRBV20-1 with TRBJ2-4, with 10 bases that match TRBD2. This CDR3 comprises 14 residues. V trimming: 6 bases; J trimming: 4 bases; junction bases outside the gene matches: 6. CDR1 DFQATT and CDR2 SNEGSKA come from the germline V gene (reference sequence). The DNA for the CDR3 is TGCAGTGCCCACGCTAGCGGGAGAAAAAACATTCAGTACTTC. Translated, it gives CSAHASGRKNIQYF.

This clonotype appeared once. The V gene is TRBV4-2, the J gene TRBJ1-2; TRBD1 is a possible D gene (6 bases). V dropped 1 base and J dropped 4 bases, with 16 bases sitting between them. Germline V lookup: CDR1 LGHNA, CDR2 YNFKEQ. CDR3 length equals 16 residues. Written as DNA, the CDR3 is TGTGCCAGCAGCCAAGGGGGGGCAGGGAATTTCTATGGCTACACCTTC. This gives the protein CASSQGGAGNFYGYTF.

This clonotype appeared a few times. CDR3 DNA: TGTGCCAGCAGTAGCAGCGGGCTAGCGGGCTTCCAGAGCTCCTACAATGAGCAGTTCTTC. This sequence encodes CASSSSGLAGFQSSYNEQFF. The J gene is TRBJ2-1, the V gene TRBV12-3 or TRBV12-4, with 8 bases that match TRBD2. The V gene end was trimmed by 5 bases and the J gene end by 0 bases; junction bases not matched to a gene: 18. The CDR3 length is 20 residues.

V usage is TRBV9 and J usage is TRBJ2-1, with 9 bases identical to TRBD2. There are 16 residues in the CDR3. Germline assignment: CDR1 SGDLS and CDR2 YYNGEE. J was trimmed by 3 bases and V by 4 bases; bases with no gene match: 8. The CDR3 DNA reads TGTGCCAGCAGCATTAGCGGGGGCGAGTACTACAATGAGCAGTTCTTC. As protein: CASSISGGEYYNEQFF.

Only a few counts were recorded for this clonotype. The genes are TRBV29-1 and TRBJ2-5, with 8 nucleotides matching TRBD1. With V trimmed by 1 base and J by 6 bases, 4 bases remained unmatched. Germline values: CDR1 SQVTM, CDR2 ANQGSEA. CDR3 length: 13 amino acids. The CDR3 is CSVEGRGLQTQYF. CDR3 nucleotide sequence: TGCAGCGTTGAAGGCAGGGGGCTGCAGACCCAGTACTTC.

This clonotype was seen only a few times. This chain links TRBV20-1 with TRBJ1-1; D is unclear. Germline V gene data show CDR1 as DFQATT and CDR2 as SNEGSKA (reference sequence). V was clipped by 0 bases and J by 2 bases, with 4 bases between them. The CDR3 extends over 12 amino acids. Here the CDR3 DNA reads TGCAGTGCTAGAGAAGCCAACACTGAAGCTTTCTTT. Translating it yields CSAREANTEAFF.

This sequence joins TRBV29-1 and TRBJ1-3; D is uncertain. The CDR3 covers 13 residues. With 0 bases removed from V and 0 bases from J, the gap between germline ends came to 3 bases. CDR1 and CDR2 from the germline V gene are SQVTM and ANQGSEA. The CDR3 DNA is TGCAGCGTTGAAGACAACTCTGGAAACACCATATATTTT. It specifies CSVEDNSGNTIYF.

This chain uses TRBV30 with TRBJ2-7; no definite D call. The CDR3 loop spans 11 amino acids. Germline V gives CDR1 GTSNPN, CDR2 SVGIG (reference sequence). V lost 5 bases and J lost 3, with 8 bases in between. The CDR3 loop reads CAWGFDYEQYF. The CDR3 DNA is TGTGCCTGGGGCTTCGACTACGAGCAGTACTTC.

The table lists this clonotype with a few counts. The rearrangement joins TRBV6-6 to TRBJ1-1; D gene unclear. This CDR3 is built from 13 residues. Germline loops: CDR1 MNHNY, CDR2 SVGAGI (reference sequence). The ends were cut back, 8 bases at V and 6 bases at J, with 16 bases in the middle. This CDR3 is CASGERSVSEAFF. In DNA form, the CDR3 reads TGTGCCAGCGGTGAGAGGTCGGTGTCTGAAGCTTTCTTT.

This clonotype was picked up many times. DNA for the CDR3: TGTGCCAGCAGTTTGACAGGCAATCAGCCCCAGCATTTT. This gives the protein CASSLTGNQPQHF. J is TRBJ1-5 and V is TRBV7-2, with a weak D call TRBD1 (5 bases). This CDR3 has 13 amino acids. The germline V gene encodes CDR1 SGHTA and CDR2 FQGNSA. V lost 6 bases and J 2 bases, leaving 8 bases between the germline ends.

V gene TRBV12-3 or TRBV12-4 combines with J gene TRBJ1-1; 7 bases align to TRBD1. The CDR3 contains 14 residues. V lost 5 bases, J lost 2 bases, and 5 bases stayed unmatched. The CDR3 DNA reads TGTGCCAGCAGTCAAGACAGGGAAAACACTGAAGCTTTCTTT. Protein: CASSQDRENTEAFF.

The V and J genes are TRBV12-3 or TRBV12-4 and TRBJ2-2; 9 bases are shared with TRBD1. This CDR3 spans 15 amino acids. V trimming: 6 bases; J trimming: 7 bases; junction bases outside the gene matches: 9. The CDR3 DNA sequence: TGTGCCAGCAGCAGTACAGGGGGCTTCGGCGGGGAGCTGTTTTTT. It is translated as CASSSTGGFGGELFF.

This sequence joins TRBV7-2 and TRBJ1-6, with D maybe TRBD1 (5 bases). Trimming removed 1 base at V and 9 bases at J, with 13 bases between. This CDR3 has 15 residues. Germline-derived CDR1 and CDR2 are SGHTA and FQGNSA. CDR3 nucleotides: TGTGCCAGCAGCTTAGGACGGAGGGGCGTTTCACCCCTCCACTTT. Encoded protein: CASSLGRRGVSPLHF. Looking up the rest from reference TRBV7-2 and TRBJ1-6 gives the full variable domain: GAGVSQSPSNKVTEKGKDVELRCDPISGHTALYWYRQSLGQGLEFLIYFQGNSAPDKSGLPSDRFSAERTGGSVSTLTIQRTQQEDSAVYLCASSLGRRGVSPLHFGNGTRLTVT.

The chain employs TRBV12-3 or TRBV12-4 and TRBJ2-7, with D possibly TRBD2 on 6 matching bases. This CDR3 has 15 amino acids. V lost 6 bases to trimming and J lost 0 bases, with 15 bases between them. CDR3 coding DNA: TGTGCCAGCAGCCTGGGGGACTTTAGCTCCTACGAGCAGTACGTC. As protein: CASSLGDFSSYEQYV.

The chain carries TRBV12-5 and TRBJ2-3; no clear D gene. The germline V and J ends were trimmed by 3 bases and 3 bases, with 13 bases remaining between them. Germline V gene lookup returns CDR1 LGHNT and CDR2 FRNRAP. The CDR3 has 15 residues. The CDR3 sequence: CASGLIDGWTDTQYF. The CDR3, as DNA: TGTGCTAGTGGTTTAATCGACGGGTGGACAGATACGCAGTATTTT. Combining the CDR3 with reference TRBV12-5 and TRBJ2-3 gives the whole variable domain DARVTQTPRHKVTEMGQEVTMRCQPILGHNTVFWYRQTMMQGLELLAYFRNRAPLDDSGMPKDRFSAEMPDATLATLKIQPSEPRDSAVYFCASGLIDGWTDTQYFGPGTRLTVL.

The rearrangement links TRBV9 to TRBJ1-3; 12 nucleotides agree with TRBD1. J gave up 0 bases and V 4 bases, and 5 bases lay outside the gene matches. This CDR3 spans 17 amino acids. Germline loops: CDR1 SGDLS, CDR2 YYNGEE. The CDR3, as DNA: TGTGCCAGCAGCCCGAGGGGACAGGGGGCCTCTGGAAACACCATATATTTT. Amino acids: CASSPRGQGASGNTIYF.

This clonotype was recorded only once. The rearrangement joins TRBV7-2 to TRBJ1-4, with a tentative D call TRBD1 (6 bases). Trimming removed 5 bases at V and 7 bases at J, with 14 bases between. Germline V gene data show CDR1 as SGHTA and CDR2 as FQGNSA. The CDR3 extends over 14 amino acids. The CDR3 region is CASSPRGDSEKLFF. CDR3 in DNA: TGTGCCAGCAGCCCAAGGGGGGATAGTGAAAAACTGTTTTTT.

This clonotype showed up just a few times. The J gene is TRBJ2-7, the V gene TRBV4-3; D is possibly TRBD1 or TRBD2 (5 bases each). The CDR3 covers 14 residues. Trimming took 0 bases from V and 3 from J, leaving 9 bases between them. Germline CDR1 reads LGHNA; CDR2 reads YSLEER. The chain's CDR3 is CASSQDERGYEQYF. The CDR3 DNA is TGCGCCAGCAGCCAAGATGAGAGGGGCTACGAGCAGTACTTC.

This clonotype showed up just a few times. The chain has TRBV5-5 and TRBJ2-7; TRBD2 is a possible D gene (5 bases). The CDR3 runs 13 residues. Trimming removed 2 bases from V and 7 bases from J, with 13 bases in between. Germline loops: CDR1 SGHKS, CDR2 YYEKEE (reference sequence). The CDR3 DNA reads TGTGCCAGCAGCTTAACCGCCGGGGATGAGCAGTACGTC. Its protein is CASSLTAGDEQYV.

This clonotype was counted only a few times. This rearrangement joins TRBV7-8 to TRBJ2-2; unclear D gene. CDR1 is SGHVS, CDR2 FQNEAQ, per germline. V lost 7 bases to trimming and J lost 6 bases, with 12 bases between them. The CDR3 runs to 13 residues. The CDR3 is CASTIPGAGELFF. CDR3 nucleotide sequence: TGTGCCAGCACCATCCCCGGAGCCGGGGAGCTGTTTTTT. The full variable domain, with the rest looked up from reference TRBV7-8 and TRBJ2-2, is GAGVSQSPRYKVAKRGQDVALRCDPISGHVSLFWYQQALGQGPEFLTYFQNEAQLDKSGLPSDRFFAERPEGSVSTLKIQRTQQEDSAVYLCASTIPGAGELFFGEGSRLTVL.

J is TRBJ2-4 and V is TRBV6-2 or TRBV6-3, with a tentative D call TRBD2 (5 bases). V dropped 6 bases and J dropped 0 bases, with 15 bases sitting between them. Germline CDR1 reads MNHEY; CDR2 reads SVGEGT. The CDR3 has 16 residues. CDR3 DNA: TGTGCCAGCAGCGTGGGCTCTGAGGGAGCCAAAAACATTCAGTACTTC. This codes for CASSVGSEGAKNIQYF.

The V and J genes are TRBV5-6 and TRBJ2-7; weak D call: TRBD1 (6 bases). Trimming removed 4 bases at V and 1 base at J, with 12 bases between. This CDR3 has 14 amino acids. Germline CDR1 reads SGHDT; CDR2 reads YYEEEE. The CDR3 loop is CASSAGTTSYEQYF. The DNA of the CDR3 is TGTGCCAGCAGCGCCGGGACAACGTCCTACGAGCAGTACTTC.